The next 18 T cell receptor beta chains were all read from a single sample in a study of CD8 T cells in ankylosing spondylitis. TCRdb analysed the 5' RACE reads with MiXCR anew, one entry per CDR3 protein. The sample yields fewer than 250,000 distinct CDR3 sequences, about 11% seen once. The sample was blood, either unsorted or a sorted T cell fraction (not recorded which). The origin of the receptors is a male donor with ankylosing spondylitis or in good health (not recorded which).

The sample holds many counts of this clonotype. This chain links TRBV12-3 or TRBV12-4 with TRBJ2-1, with 11 bases lining up with TRBD2. V was clipped by 4 bases and J by 0 bases; unmatched bases: 11. The CDR3 is 19 residues long. The DNA for the CDR3 is TGTGCCAGCAGTTCGACTAGCGGGACGACGTTGAGCTCCTACAATGAGCAGTTCTTC. Translating it yields CASSSTSGTTLSSYNEQFF.

Comments on this clonotype: This likely traces to a read error, being one base from a far larger clone. The J gene is TRBJ2-7, the V gene TRBV5-1; TRBD1 might be the D (6 bases). Germline V gene sequence: CDR1 SGHRS, CDR2 YFSETQ. The CDR3 totals 12 residues. V was pared by 4 bases and J by 3 bases, with 8 bases between. CDR3 in amino acids: CASSMDSYEQYF. The DNA of the CDR3 is TGCGCCAGCAGCATGGACAGCTACGAGCAGTACTTC. Complete variable domain (other parts from reference TRBV5-1 and TRBJ2-7): KAGVTQTPRYLIKTRGQQVTLSCSPISGHRSVSWYQQTPGQGLQFLFEYFSETQRNKGNFPGRFSGRQFSNSRSEMNVSTLELGDSALYLCASSMDSYEQYFGPGTRLTVT.

Written as DNA, the CDR3 is TGTGCCAGCAGCCAAGGCGGGAGGCAGTTCTTC. Its protein is CASSQGGRQFF. V is TRBV3-1 and J is TRBJ2-1; 7 bases are a match to TRBD2. The CDR3 consists of 11 residues. Germline values: CDR1 LGHDT, CDR2 YNNKEL (reference sequence). V was clipped by 1 base and J by 12 bases; unmatched bases: 0.

This clonotype appeared many times. J is TRBJ2-3 and V is TRBV4-2; 8 bases line up with TRBD2. Per germline, CDR1 LGHNA and CDR2 YNFKEQ. Unmatched junction bases numbered 18, after V lost 1 base and J lost 6 bases. The CDR3 runs 19 residues. DNA of the CDR3: TGTGCCAGCAGCCAAGTGCCAAGCGGGGGTACTCTCACCGGGGATACGCAGTATTTT. As protein: CASSQVPSGGTLTGDTQYF.

In the case of this clonotype: With a much larger clone just one base away, this may be a read error. V gene TRBV19 combines with J gene TRBJ1-5; a weak D match, TRBD1 (5 bases). Germline loops: CDR1 LNHDA, CDR2 SQIVND (reference sequence). The CDR3 extends over 16 amino acids. The CDR3 protein is CASSGGESLDDQSQHF. The CDR3 DNA reads as TGTGCCAGTAGTGGGGGGGAGTCCCTCGATGATCAGTCCCAGCATTTT.

This clonotype was seen repeatedly, ten times or more. This chain joins TRBV5-1 and TRBJ1-5; TRBD1 matches 7 bases. This CDR3 spans 14 amino acids. Germline CDR1 SGHRS, CDR2 YFSETQ. V lost 0 bases and J lost 10; bases outside the gene matches: 7. The CDR3 coding sequence is TGCGCCAGCAGCTTGGAAACAGGGGCCCAACCCCAGCATTTT. As protein: CASSLETGAQPQHF. Based on the CDR3 plus reference TRBV5-1 and TRBJ1-5, the full variable domain is KAGVTQTPRYLIKTRGQQVTLSCSPISGHRSVSWYQQTPGQGLQFLFEYFSETQRNKGNFPGRFSGRQFSNSRSEMNVSTLELGDSALYLCASSLETGAQPQHFGDGTRLSIL.

This clonotype was recorded at least ten times. V usage is TRBV11-2 and J usage is TRBJ2-2; the D is unclear. Trimming stripped 3 bases from V and 5 bases from J, with 7 bases between. This CDR3 contains 13 residues. CDR1 SGHAT and CDR2 FQNNGV come from the germline V gene. As DNA, the CDR3 is TGTGCCAGCAGCTTTATGAGGACCGGGGAGCTGTTTTTT. The encoded protein is CASSFMRTGELFF.

This clonotype was recorded a few times. This chain joins TRBV4-1 and TRBJ2-1; no firm D call. The V and J ends lost 1 base and 7 bases respectively, with 11 bases between them. Germline V lookup: CDR1 MGHRA, CDR2 YSYEKL. There are 14 residues in the CDR3. The chain's CDR3 is CASSQVAVPNEQFF. The CDR3 DNA reads TGCGCCAGCAGCCAAGTAGCAGTTCCGAATGAGCAGTTCTTC.

This clonotype was seen repeatedly, ten times or more. The chain combines TRBV5-1 with TRBJ2-5; no definite D call. Germline CDR1 is SGHRS and CDR2 is YFSETQ. This CDR3 contains 14 residues. Trimming removed 3 bases at V and 4 bases at J, with 13 bases between. CDR3 DNA: TGCGCCAGCAGCTCCGGGCCCCAAGGAGAGACCCAGTACTTC. This codes for CASSSGPQGETQYF.

At least ten counts were recorded for this clonotype. The rearrangement joins TRBV9 to TRBJ2-5, with D perhaps TRBD2 (5 bases). CDR3 size: 14 residues. Germline CDR1 and CDR2: SGDLS and YYNGEE. Trimming removed 4 bases from V and 2 bases from J, with 12 bases in between. CDR3 sequence reads: CASSLWESQETQYF. The CDR3 bases are TGTGCCAGCAGCCTCTGGGAGTCTCAAGAGACCCAGTACTTC.

With regard to this clonotype: Its ends do not fully match the called genes, so a read error is possible. The CDR3 DNA follows: TGTGCCGGCAGTTTAGCGCCCCAGACGCAGTATTTT. This gives the protein CAGSLAPQTQYF. This chain connects TRBV12-3 or TRBV12-4 to TRBJ2-3; perhaps TRBD2 as D (5 bases). The CDR3 is made up of 12 amino acids.

This clonotype was seen many times. The genes are TRBV5-1 and TRBJ2-3; D is undetermined. The CDR3 contains 14 residues. The V gene's germline CDR1 is SGHRS and CDR2 YFSETQ. Trimming removed 2 bases from V and 1 base from J, with 8 bases in between. Written as DNA, the CDR3 is TGCGCCAGCAGCTTATGGATGGGCACAGATACGCAGTATTTT. It translates to CASSLWMGTDTQYF.

This clonotype appeared many times. The genes are TRBV7-2 and TRBJ2-5; a possible D gene is TRBD1 (5 bases). V was cut by 4 bases and J by 2 bases, with 11 bases left in between. Per germline, CDR1 SGHTA and CDR2 FQGNSA. The CDR3 has 14 amino acids. The CDR3 loop reads CASSSRTSQETQYF. The CDR3 nucleotides read TGTGCCAGCAGCTCCCGGACATCTCAAGAGACCCAGTACTTC.

This clonotype was seen more than once but under ten times. The chain is built from TRBV12-3 or TRBV12-4 and TRBJ2-2; a possible D gene is TRBD1 (6 bases). CDR3 length: 13 amino acids. Trimming stripped 10 bases from V and 1 base from J, with 10 bases between. This CDR3 is CAITGKNTGELFF. CDR3 DNA sequence: TGTGCCATTACAGGGAAGAACACCGGGGAGCTGTTTTTT.

This clonotype was observed at least ten times. The gene calls are TRBV5-1 and TRBJ2-2; D may correspond to TRBD1 or TRBD2 (5 bases each). Germline CDR1 is SGHRS and CDR2 is YFSETQ. Trimming took 5 bases from V and 4 from J, leaving 15 bases between them. The CDR3 is made up of 15 amino acids. The DNA of the CDR3 is TGCGCCAGCAGTCGAGGGGATTCGGGCACCGGGGAGCTGTTTTTT. Its protein is CASSRGDSGTGELFF.

This clonotype occurred many times. The chain is built from TRBV10-3 and TRBJ2-7, with 7 positions matching TRBD2. Germline CDR1 and CDR2: ENHRY and SYGVKD. The V segment lost 3 bases and the J segment 7 bases; nucleotides outside the gene matches: 9. This CDR3 is 14 amino acids long. CDR3 in DNA: TGTGCCATCAGTGAACCCGGGGGGTCGGGAGAGCAGTACTTC. Translating it yields CAISEPGGSGEQYF.

V and J are TRBV10-1 and TRBJ1-2; TRBD1 matches 7 bases. Germline CDR1 and CDR2: WNHNN and SYGVQD (reference sequence). J was trimmed by 4 bases and V by 6 bases; bases with no gene match: 5. The CDR3 runs to 13 residues. The CDR3 DNA sequence: TGCGCCAGCAGCCCTGGGACAGCCTATGGCTACACCTTC. It translates to CASSPGTAYGYTF.

This clonotype was counted many times. The chain uses TRBV7-9 and TRBJ2-3; D uncertain. Germline CDR1 reads SEHNR; CDR2 reads FQNEAQ (reference sequence). Trimming cost V 2 bases and J 0 bases, with 12 bases left between them. This CDR3 is 16 amino acids long. In nucleotides, the CDR3 is TGTGCCAGCAGCTTACTGGTCGGTCTTAGCACAGATACGCAGTATTTT. This sequence encodes CASSLLVGLSTDTQYF.